This TCR beta chain was sequenced for a study of control samples from healthy donors and cancer patients. The table lists this clone with a count of one. The V gene lost 8 bases and the J gene lost 2 bases, with 10 bases spanning the gap. The CDR3 length is 13 residues. Germline V gene sequence: CDR1 MNHEY, CDR2 SMNVEV (reference sequence). Some clones are missing from TCRdb's copy, which holds only in-frame ones; the method was immunoSEQ multiplex PCR. This table has some 120,000 clones, approximately 90% appearing once. The sequenced sample was blood. This TCR was recovered from a man in his late teens or twenties in good health. This chain links TRBV27 with TRBJ1-5; no reliable D call. The CDR3 region is CASSPDRNQPQHF. DNA of the CDR3: TGTGCCAGCTCACCGGACCGCAATCAGCCCCAGCATTTT.